This T cell receptor beta chain was sequenced during a study of blood T cell repertoires in COVID-19. Study-level information: T cells, B-cell-depleted T cells, or PBMCs supplied cDNA or gDNA.

Participants, about 18 to 90 years old, spanned around 25 US areas. Allocation to cohorts depended on clinical history reported by the participants. TCRdb's copy holds only in-frame clones and misses some; the assay was immunoSEQ multiplex PCR. The sample shows approximately 290,000 clones, 70% to 90% of them seen only once. The CDR3 contains 17 residues. The V end lost 4 bases, the J end lost 6 bases, and 23 bases lay between the germline ends. Per the germline V gene, CDR1 is SGHRS and CDR2 is YFSETQ. This receptor was identified in a woman in her twenties or thirties who had recovered from COVID-19. This chain connects TRBV5-1 to TRBJ2-1; D possibly corresponds to TRBD1 (5 bases). Sample: PBMCs or T cells enriched from blood (not recorded which). The CDR3 DNA sequence: TGCGCCAGCAGCCCCATATTAAGGGGATCCTTGGGCAATGAGCAGTTCTTC. The encoded protein is CASSPILRGSLGNEQFF.